This TCR beta chain stems from a study of glioma-infiltrating T cells after dendritic cell vaccination (dated by TCRdb to the mid-2010s). Study-wide context: Of the approximately 15 glioblastoma patients in the cohort, all drawn from Phase I and II dendritic cell vaccination trials, 9 were newly diagnosed and 6 had recurrent disease. Between about 2002 and 2012, the patients were given dendritic cell vaccination pulsed with autologous tumor lysate. The vaccine consisted of monocyte-derived dendritic cells cultured seven days with IL-4 and GM-CSF, then pulsed overnight with autologous tumor lysate. In glioblastoma patients vaccinated with dendritic cells, deep sequencing of TCR beta CDR3 regions served to measure tumor-infiltrating lymphocyte content and to compare repertoires between tumor and blood. Each patient was given three intradermal dendritic cell vaccine injections, spaced two weeks apart, in the arm below the axilla. Survival after dendritic cell vaccination was correlated with TCR sequencing metrics such as TIL content and the overlap between tumor and blood repertoires.

The immunoSEQ assay amplified TCRB CDR3 regions from approximately 2 micrograms of genomic DNA, or from all available DNA when less than that amount was available. Multiplex PCR used 60 forward primers for TCR V beta segments and 13 reverse primers for J beta segments. Synthetic control templates were spiked into each sample at limiting dilution to estimate reads per starting template. Reads of 87 bp were generated by sequencing on the Illumina HiSeq System. In the authors' own workflow: To remove PCR and sequencing errors, closely related sequences were merged with a nearest neighbor algorithm. TCR overlap was measured as the percentage of unique tumor TCR beta sequences that were also present in the peripheral blood of the same patient. TCRdb mirrors the immuneACCESS table, restricted to in-frame sequences. Some clones are absent from its copies; in checked studies, under half trace to an unresolved V gene, and the reason for the others is unknown. D and trimming were read from the DNA, whereas the V and J calls and clone size are those reported in that table. Across this sample there are 49,000 or so clones, with 65% to 90% seen only once. The ten top clones hold more than 9.5% of the sample.

CDR1 and CDR2 were assigned from the germline V gene as SGHAT and FQNNGV. The CDR3 holds 14 amino acids from the cysteine to the phenylalanine. The kept DNA is CDR3 alone, 42 bases in frame from the first base. The germline V and J ends show losses of 3 bases and 2 bases respectively, and no gene match explains 0 bases of the junction. Broader findings and caveats from the paper: No direct relationship between TCR clonality and survival was found, suggesting a diverse polyclonal response may matter. Longer time to progression and overall survival after dendritic cell vaccination were predicted by higher estimated pretreatment TIL content. The cohort was small and heterogeneous, only a few patients had full blood and tumor sets, and even fewer had initial-recurrent tumor pairs. The three-group TCR overlap response model was characterized as speculative, and prospective validation of the model was stated to be required.

Selection of patients required sufficient residual fresh-frozen tumor tissue and over two years of available survival data. Although molecular status otherwise differed among the glioblastoma patients, no patient had an isocitrate dehydrogenase mutation. PBMC collection took place before vaccination, two weeks after the third vaccination, and at tumor progression if progression occurred. Genomic DNA was extracted with the Qiagen DNeasy Blood extraction Kit. As concerns this clone: Its target antigen remains unknown. Qualities for individual bases were not recorded, and no much larger clone is one base off.

The receptor comes from a human donor with glioblastoma. The rearranged segments are TRBV11-2 and TRBJ2-7, with 11 bases matching TRBD2. The source material was blood, sampled before dendritic cell vaccination. The DNA is as follows: TGTGCCAGCAGCTTTAGCGGGAGGGCCTACGAGCAGTACTTC. It translates as CASSFSGRAYEQYF.